This T cell receptor (beta chain) was captured in a study of neoadjuvant anti-PD-1 for oral cavity cancer. Here immunoSEQ multiplex PCR was the method, and the copy in TCRdb shows in-frame clones only, minus some. The data contain roughly 10,000 clones, around three fifths of them singletons. There are a few counts of this clone. The CDR3 contains 14 residues. Trimming stripped 7 bases from V and 4 bases from J, with 17 bases between. From germline, CDR1 is MGHDK and CDR2 SYGVNS. As to time point: after neoadjuvant nivolumab, at surgical resection. This chain joins TRBV25-1 and TRBJ2-7; D assignment may be TRBD1 or TRBD2 (5 bases each). This sequence originates from a person between 40 and 80 years old with oral cavity squamous cell carcinoma. The material was tumor tissue, obtained after nivolumab (anti-PD-1) treatment. CDR3 protein: CASKPQGERYEQYF. For the CDR3, the DNA is TGTGCCAGCAAACCCCAGGGAGAGAGGTACGAGCAGTACTTC.